The 5 T cell receptor beta chains below come from one sample, sequenced in a study of blood T cell repertoires in COVID-19. Method: immunoSEQ multiplex PCR; TCRdb's copy keeps in-frame clones and lacks some. The sample holds about 97,000 clones, 90% seen once. The sequenced sample was peripheral blood. The origin of the receptors is a man in his sixties with acute or convalescent COVID-19.

This chain uses TRBV5-1 with TRBJ1-2; a possible D gene is TRBD1 (5 bases). The CDR3 consists of 15 residues. The V end was cut by 3 bases, the J end by 3 bases, with 15 bases between. Germline loops: CDR1 SGHRS, CDR2 YFSETQ. The CDR3 loop reads CASSSSSQGHYGYTF. The CDR3 DNA sequence: TGCGCCAGCAGCTCTTCGTCGCAGGGTCACTATGGCTACACCTTC.

This clone was observed a handful of times. The V and J genes are TRBV6-2 or TRBV6-3 and TRBJ2-2; tentatively, D is TRBD1 (6 bases). The length of the CDR3 is 17 residues. The ends were cut back, 2 bases at V and 2 bases at J, with 15 bases in the middle. CDR1 MNHEY and CDR2 SVGEGT come from the germline V gene. CDR3 residues: CASSYRGQRRNTGELFF. DNA for the CDR3: TGTGCCAGCAGTTACCGCGGACAGAGGAGAAACACCGGGGAGCTGTTTTTT.

The chain combines TRBV5-1 with TRBJ2-3; a possible D gene is TRBD2 (5 bases). The CDR3 sequence is 15 residues long. Germline CDR1 reads SGHRS; CDR2 reads YFSETQ. Trimming removed 0 bases at V and 5 bases at J, with 13 bases between. The CDR3 nucleotides are TGCGCCAGCAGCTTGGAGCACAAGGGAGTAGATACGCAGTATTTT. Its translation: CASSLEHKGVDTQYF.

This clone was detected only once. The chain has TRBV6-5 and TRBJ1-6, with a possible D match to TRBD1 (5 bases). V was shortened by 7 bases and J by 6 bases, with 16 bases between the two germline ends. CDR1 is MNHEY and CDR2 is SVGAGI in the germline V gene. The CDR3 loop spans 15 amino acids. The CDR3 coding sequence is TGTGCCAGCATTAGAGAGGGGACTTCTAATTCACCCCTCCACTTT. This codes for CASIREGTSNSPLHF.

The chain recombines TRBV5-4 with TRBJ2-1, with 8 bases that match TRBD1. The CDR3 sequence is 15 residues long. Per the germline V gene, CDR1 is SGHNT and CDR2 is YYREEE (reference sequence). J lost 5 bases, V lost 4 bases, and 8 bases had no gene match. The DNA for the CDR3 is TGTGCCAGCAGCGTCAGGACAGGGCAAGACAATGAGCAGTTCTTC. As protein: CASSVRTGQDNEQFF.